The 7 T cell receptor beta chains given below trace back to one sample, sequenced in a study of blood T cell repertoires in COVID-19 (dated by TCRdb to 2018 to 2020). Libraries were made using the immunoSEQ multiplex PCR assay. TCRdb re-hosts the immuneACCESS table, in-frame sequences only. Its copies lack some clones; in the studies checked, an unresolved V gene accounts for under half of them, and the cause for the rest is not known. Here the sample has 150,000 to 200,000 clones; about 89% occur a single time. Around 3.5% of the sample is taken by the ten largest. The source material was peripheral blood. The source of these receptors is a man between 70 and 80 years old with acute or convalescent COVID-19.

V usage is TRBV24-1 and J usage is TRBJ1-5; the D is unclear. Germline V lookup: CDR1 KGHDR, CDR2 SFDVKD. This CDR3 has 14 residues. With 2 bases removed from V and 4 bases from J, the gap between germline ends came to 8 bases. The CDR3, as DNA: TGTGCCACCAGTGATTACACAGTTAATCAGCCCCAGCATTTT. Translating it yields CATSDYTVNQPQHF.

This chain uses TRBV10-3 with TRBJ2-7, with D possibly being TRBD1 (5 bases). V shed 8 bases and J shed 2 bases, with 13 bases lying between them. Germline V CDR1 and CDR2: ENHRY, SYGVKD. The CDR3 spans 13 residues. CDR3 in DNA: TGTGCCATCGGACAACAAGTGACCTACGAGCAGTACTTC. It codes for CAIGQQVTYEQYF.

This chain joins TRBV5-1 and TRBJ2-7; D possibly corresponds to TRBD1 (6 bases). V was cut by 0 bases and J by 3 bases, with 13 bases left in between. The CDR3 contains 15 residues. The germline V gene has CDR1 SGHRS and CDR2 YFSETQ. The CDR3 spells CASSLGSGQIYEQYF. Here the CDR3 DNA reads TGCGCCAGCAGCTTGGGCTCGGGACAAATCTACGAGCAGTACTTC.

The CDR3 DNA follows: TGCGCCAGCAGCCAAGATTCGAGACTAGCAGACGAGCAGTACTTC. Amino acids: CASSQDSRLADEQYF. The V gene is TRBV4-3, the J gene TRBJ2-7; 7 nucleotides align to TRBD2. There are 15 residues in the CDR3. Germline CDR1 LGHNA, CDR2 YSLEER. Trimming cost V 0 bases and J 5 bases; bases outside gene matches: 7.

As DNA, the CDR3 is TGCGCCAGCAGATCTGGCAACATCGAGGAGGCCCAGTACTTC. Its protein is CASRSGNIEEAQYF. The gene calls are TRBV5-1 and TRBJ2-5; maybe TRBD2 (5 bases). Trimming pared 5 bases from V and 9 bases from J, leaving 20 bases between. The CDR3 runs 14 residues. The germline V gene has CDR1 SGHRS and CDR2 YFSETQ.

The chain employs TRBV4-1 and TRBJ1-1; no clear D. The V gene's germline CDR1 is MGHRA and CDR2 YSYEKL. The CDR3 length is 16 residues. V lost 1 base and J lost 5, with 17 bases in between. CDR3 sequence: CASSQALLIVTTEAFF. CDR3 sequence (DNA): TGCGCCAGCAGCCAAGCCCTACTAATAGTTACGACTGAAGCTTTCTTT.

CDR3 protein: CASSYAAPSEQYF. The CDR3 DNA reads TGTGCCAGCAGTTACGCGGCACCCTCTGAGCAGTACTTC. The rearrangement uses TRBV6-5 and TRBJ2-7; no clear D gene. V was clipped by 2 bases and J by 7 bases, with 12 bases between them. The CDR3 runs 13 residues. CDR1 is MNHEY, CDR2 SVGAGI, per germline.